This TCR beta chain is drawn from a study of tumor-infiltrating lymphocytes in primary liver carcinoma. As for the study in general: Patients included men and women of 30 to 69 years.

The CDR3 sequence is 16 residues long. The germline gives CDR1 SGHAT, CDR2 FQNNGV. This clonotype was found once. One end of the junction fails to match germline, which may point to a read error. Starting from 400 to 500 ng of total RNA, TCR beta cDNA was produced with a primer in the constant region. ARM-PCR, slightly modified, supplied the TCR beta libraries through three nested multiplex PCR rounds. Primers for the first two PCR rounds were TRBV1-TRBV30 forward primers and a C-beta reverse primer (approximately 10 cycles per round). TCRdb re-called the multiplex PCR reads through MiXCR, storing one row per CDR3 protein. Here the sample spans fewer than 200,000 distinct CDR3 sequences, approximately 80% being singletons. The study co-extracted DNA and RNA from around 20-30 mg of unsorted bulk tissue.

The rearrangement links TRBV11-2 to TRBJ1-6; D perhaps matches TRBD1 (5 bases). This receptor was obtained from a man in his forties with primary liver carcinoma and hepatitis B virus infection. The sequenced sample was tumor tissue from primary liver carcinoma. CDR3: CASSLGDDDYNSPLHF. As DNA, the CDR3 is TGTGCCAGTAGCTTAGGGGACGACGATTATAATTCACCCCTCCACTTC.